These T cell receptor beta chains were read from a single sample in a study of identical twins. TCRdb re-called the 5' RACE reads with MiXCR, one entry per CDR3 protein. The sample consists of over 500,000 distinct CDR3 sequences, less than 25% of them appearing once. The same data also contributed to another study, on T cells expressing NK-cell markers.

The specimen sequenced was CD4+ T cells sorted from blood. The receptors were gathered from a woman aged 18-29 years in good health. Both conserved end residues are part of each CDR3. Fields, in order: V gene, clone size, J gene, D gene, CDR3 protein, CDR3 DNA. A D gene is named only where the DNA matches it firmly. The size of a clone is reported for some rows only, either as once, few or many, or as a class for expanded clones.

TRBV20-1,many,TRBJ2-5,.,CSVFQETQYF,TGCAGCGTGTTCCAAGAGACCCAGTACTTC
TRBV2,.,TRBJ2-3,.,CASSEVGLSAGNTQYF,TGTGCCAGCAGTGAAGTAGGGCTGTCCGCGGGGAATACGCAGTATTTT
TRBV20-1,.,TRBJ2-5,TRBD2,CSASGTSGEETQYF,TGCAGTGCCTCCGGGACTAGCGGGGAAGAGACCCAGTACTTC
TRBV18,.,TRBJ2-1,TRBD1,CASSETGIAPLSYNEQFF,TGTGCCAGCTCAGAGACAGGGATAGCCCCACTCTCCTACAATGAGCAGTTCTTC
TRBV12-3/TRBV12-4,many,TRBJ1-2,TRBD1,CASSLLGGQGNGYTF,TGTGCCAGCAGTCTGTTGGGGGGACAGGGGAATGGCTACACCTTC
TRBV4-3,.,TRBJ1-4,.,CASSPGQTGNEKLFF,TGCGCCAGCAGCCCAGGCCAAACAGGGAACGAAAAACTGTTTTTT
TRBV6-1,.,TRBJ2-1,.,CASSPGGGTGVYEQFF,TGTGCCAGCAGCCCTGGTGGAGGGACGGGGGTGTACGAGCAGTTCTTC
TRBV20-1,few,TRBJ2-1,TRBD1,CSANKQGGEQFF,TGCAGTGCAAACAAACAGGGGGGTGAGCAGTTCTTC
TRBV5-1,few,TRBJ1-4,.,CASSLGAVRNEKLFF,TGCGCCAGCAGCTTGGGAGCAGTACGTAATGAAAAACTGTTTTTT
TRBV3-1,.,TRBJ2-7,TRBD1,CASSLGGGQGTYEQYF,TGTGCCAGCAGCCTCGGTGGGGGACAGGGGACCTACGAGCAGTACTTC
TRBV20-1,.,TRBJ2-7,TRBD1,CSARDSGQELYEQYF,TGCAGTGCTAGAGATTCGGGACAGGAACTCTACGAGCAGTACTTC
TRBV6-5,.,TRBJ2-7,.,CASSYSVDPYEQYF,TGTGCCAGCAGTTACTCAGTAGACCCCTACGAGCAGTACTTC
TRBV7-2,.,TRBJ2-1,TRBD2,CASSLAGAGYNEQFF,TGTGCCAGCAGTCTAGCGGGAGCGGGTTACAATGAGCAGTTCTTC
TRBV5-1,many,TRBJ1-1,.,CASSVDSMNTEAFF,TGCGCCAGCAGCGTGGACAGCATGAACACTGAAGCTTTCTTT
TRBV7-3,few,TRBJ2-6,.,CASSREIQGISGANVLTF,TGTGCCAGCAGTCGCGAAATTCAGGGAATCTCTGGGGCCAACGTCCTGACTTTC
TRBV12-3/TRBV12-4,few,TRBJ1-1,.,CASSSRGTTEAFF,TGTGCCAGCAGTAGCAGAGGGACCACTGAAGCTTTCTTT
TRBV7-9,.,TRBJ2-3,TRBD2,CASSPRRTSRNTDTQYF,TGTGCCAGCAGCCCGCGTCGGACTAGCAGAAACACAGATACGCAGTATTTT
TRBV5-1,few,TRBJ1-1,.,CASSPPGTRNTEAFF,TGCGCCAGCAGCCCGCCCGGGACACGAAACACTGAAGCTTTCTTT
TRBV11-2,.,TRBJ2-1,TRBD2,CASRPIAGASYNEQFF,TGTGCCAGCAGACCAATAGCGGGGGCCTCCTACAATGAGCAGTTCTTC
TRBV10-3,.,TRBJ2-2,.,CATRTGPNTGELFF,TGTGCCACCAGGACTGGTCCGAACACCGGGGAGCTGTTTTTT
TRBV7-2,few,TRBJ2-3,.,CASSLLLRRDTQYF,TGTGCCAGCAGCTTATTGCTAAGACGCGATACGCAGTATTTT
TRBV29-1,.,TRBJ2-7,.,CSVAVDTYEQYF,TGCAGCGTTGCCGTGGACACCTACGAGCAGTACTTC
TRBV12-3/TRBV12-4,many,TRBJ2-7,.,CASSDSPYEQYF,TGTGCCAGCAGCGATTCCCCCTACGAGCAGTACTTC
TRBV20-1,.,TRBJ2-1,TRBD2,CSATPGTSGKYGEQFF,TGCAGTGCTACCCCTGGGACTAGCGGGAAGTATGGTGAGCAGTTCTTC
TRBV28,.,TRBJ2-1,TRBD2,CASSQTSGRARNEQFF,TGTGCCAGCAGCCAAACTAGCGGGAGGGCCAGAAATGAGCAGTTCTTC
TRBV12-3/TRBV12-4,.,TRBJ2-1,TRBD1,CASTPGQGADNEQFF,TGTGCCAGCACTCCGGGACAGGGGGCGGACAATGAGCAGTTCTTC
TRBV12-3/TRBV12-4,many,TRBJ1-1,TRBD1,CASNIDREGEAFF,TGTGCCAGCAACATCGACAGGGAGGGTGAAGCTTTCTTT
TRBV11-2,.,TRBJ1-2,.,CASSARFGVGYGYTF,TGTGCCAGCAGCGCTAGATTCGGGGTGGGCTATGGCTACACCTTC
TRBV5-1,few,TRBJ2-2,.,CASSLVAGSGELFF,TGCGCCAGCAGCTTGGTAGCAGGGTCCGGGGAGCTGTTTTTT
TRBV29-1,.,TRBJ1-1,TRBD1,CSVEPGQGRTEAFF,TGCAGCGTCGAACCGGGACAGGGACGCACTGAAGCTTTCTTT
TRBV12-3/TRBV12-4,few,TRBJ2-3,.,CASSLPLNTQYF,TGTGCCAGCAGTTTACCCCTCAATACGCAGTATTTT
TRBV20-1,.,TRBJ2-5,TRBD2,CSARRTSGGKGTQYF,TGCAGTGCCAGGAGGACTAGCGGGGGGAAGGGGACCCAGTACTTC
TRBV5-1,.,TRBJ2-5,.,CASSLEPGRAQYF,TGCGCCAGCAGCTTGGAGCCAGGCCGGGCCCAGTACTTC
TRBV10-3,.,TRBJ2-5,.,CAISERAETQYF,TGTGCCATCAGTGAGAGGGCAGAGACCCAGTACTTC
TRBV29-1,.,TRBJ1-3,TRBD1,CSVGEGQTHVGGNTIYF,TGCAGCGTCGGAGAGGGACAGACGCACGTCGGTGGAAACACCATATATTTT
TRBV5-1,few,TRBJ2-3,TRBD2,CASSLAGPTDTQYF,TGCGCCAGCAGTCTAGCGGGCCCCACAGATACGCAGTATTTT
TRBV4-3,.,TRBJ2-3,.,CASSQWLFTDTQYF,TGCGCCAGCAGCCAATGGCTTTTCACAGATACGCAGTATTTT
TRBV5-1,few,TRBJ2-7,TRBD2,CASSPGLAATYEQYF,TGCGCCAGCAGCCCAGGACTAGCGGCAACCTACGAGCAGTACTTC
TRBV10-3,.,TRBJ2-1,.,CAISQYNEQFF,TGTGCCATCAGTCAGTACAATGAGCAGTTCTTC
TRBV15,.,TRBJ1-5,.,CATKKSQIAGQPQHF,TGTGCCACCAAGAAGTCCCAAATAGCAGGTCAGCCCCAGCATTTT
TRBV10-3,.,TRBJ2-7,.,CAISELRASYEQYF,TGTGCCATCAGTGAGTTGCGGGCCTCCTACGAGCAGTACTTC
TRBV20-1,few,TRBJ2-1,.,CSARSPGRTWSYNEQFF,TGCAGTGCTAGATCACCCGGGCGGACGTGGTCCTACAATGAGCAGTTCTTC
TRBV14,.,TRBJ2-7,.,CASSQVGSFYEQYF,TGTGCCAGCAGCCAAGTGGGCAGCTTCTACGAGCAGTACTTC
TRBV5-1,few,TRBJ2-1,TRBD2,CASSLSTSGGYNEQFF,TGCGCCAGCAGCTTGTCGACTAGCGGGGGCTACAATGAGCAGTTCTTC
TRBV6-1,few,TRBJ2-3,.,CASFQEASGGGRTDTQYF,TGTGCCAGCTTCCAAGAGGCTAGCGGAGGGGGGAGGACAGATACGCAGTATTTT
TRBV15,few,TRBJ2-1,.,CATSRDMVYEQFF,TGTGCCACCAGCAGAGATATGGTCTATGAGCAGTTCTTC